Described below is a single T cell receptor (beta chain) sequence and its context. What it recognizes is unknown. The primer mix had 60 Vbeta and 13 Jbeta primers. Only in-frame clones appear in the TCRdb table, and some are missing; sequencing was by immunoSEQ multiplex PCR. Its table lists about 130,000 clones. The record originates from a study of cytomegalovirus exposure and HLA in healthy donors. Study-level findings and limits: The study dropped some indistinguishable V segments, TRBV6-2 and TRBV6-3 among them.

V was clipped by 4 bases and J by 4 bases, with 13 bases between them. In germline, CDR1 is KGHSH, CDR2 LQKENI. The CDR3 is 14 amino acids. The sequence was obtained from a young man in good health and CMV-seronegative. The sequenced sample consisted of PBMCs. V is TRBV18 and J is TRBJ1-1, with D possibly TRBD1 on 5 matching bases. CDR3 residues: CASSLVGQGTEAFF. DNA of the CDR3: TGTGCCAGCTCACTGGTTGGTCAGGGCACTGAAGCTTTCTTT.